The 27 T cell receptor beta chains reported below all come from one sample, sequenced in a study of T cell clones after liver transplantation. Only in-frame clones appear in the TCRdb table, and some are missing; sequencing was by immunoSEQ multiplex PCR. The table records more than 95,000 clones, around 80% of them present only once. Sequencing was performed on CD4+ T cells from blood, taken about 50 months after liver transplant. These receptors all stem from a human patient who received a liver transplant. Some of the T cells might come from the graft donor.

The chain links TRBV5-4 to TRBJ1-1; D unresolved. The CDR3 has 13 amino acids. The germline V gene encodes CDR1 SGHNT and CDR2 YYREEE (reference sequence). Trimming took off 0 bases at V and 5 bases at J, with 8 bases between the two ends. DNA of the CDR3: TGTGCCAGCAGCTTGGGGGGTCGGACTGAAGCTTTCTTT. This encodes CASSLGGRTEAFF. The full variable domain, with the rest looked up from reference TRBV5-4 and TRBJ1-1, is ETGVTQSPTHLIKTRGQQVTLRCSSQSGHNTVSWYQQALGQGPQFIFQYYREEENGRGNFPPRFSGLQFPNYSSELNVNALELDDSALYLCASSLGGRTEAFFGQGTRLTVV.

This clone has more than one count but fewer than ten. This chain uses TRBV7-2 with TRBJ2-1; tentatively, D is TRBD1 or TRBD2 (6 bases each). The germline V gene has CDR1 SGHTA and CDR2 FQGNSA. Deletions cut 1 base from V and 9 bases from J, with 16 bases between. The CDR3 is made up of 15 amino acids. The CDR3 loop reads CASSLEGGRAREQFF. The CDR3, as DNA: TGTGCCAGCAGCTTAGAGGGGGGCCGAGCCCGTGAGCAGTTCTTC. Full variable domain (remainder filled in from reference TRBV7-2 and TRBJ2-1): GAGVSQSPSNKVTEKGKDVELRCDPISGHTALYWYRQSLGQGLEFLIYFQGNSAPDKSGLPSDRFSAERTGGSVSTLTIQRTQQEDSAVYLCASSLEGGRAREQFFGPGTRLTVL.

The CDR3 sequence: CASSLTATGKSNGYTF. The CDR3 bases are TGTGCCAGCAGCTTAACGGCCACAGGGAAGAGTAATGGCTACACCTTC. The chain joins TRBV7-3 to TRBJ1-2, with a possible D match to TRBD1 (6 bases). With 0 bases removed from V and 6 bases from J, the gap between germline ends came to 17 bases. In germline, CDR1 is SGHTA, CDR2 FQGTGA. CDR3 length: 16 amino acids.

The V call is TRBV7-3, the J call TRBJ2-3; a possible D gene is TRBD1 (6 bases). Germline V lookup: CDR1 SGHTA, CDR2 FQGTGA. V lost 1 base to trimming and J lost 4 bases, with 15 bases between them. The CDR3 is 16 residues long. CDR3 sequence: CASSLMAGVRADTQYF. CDR3 DNA: TGTGCCAGCAGCTTAATGGCAGGGGTAAGGGCAGATACGCAGTATTTT.

The chain recombines TRBV7-2 with TRBJ2-1; TRBD2 aligns across 7 bases. The CDR3 contains 14 residues. The V segment lost 1 base and the J segment 13 bases; nucleotides outside the gene matches: 10. Germline CDR1 SGHTA, CDR2 FQGNSA. This CDR3 reads CASSLGGRTFIQFF. CDR3 coding DNA: TGTGCCAGCAGCTTAGGCGGGAGAACGTTTATTCAGTTCTTC.

The J gene is TRBJ1-4, the V gene TRBV19; D is undetermined. V was clipped by 11 bases and J by 5 bases, with 18 bases between them. The CDR3 has 14 residues. Germline V gene data show CDR1 as LNHDA and CDR2 as SQIVND (reference sequence). The CDR3 is CAGSYPPGNEKLFF. DNA of the CDR3: TGTGCCGGATCCTATCCCCCGGGGAATGAAAAACTGTTTTTT.

The chain recombines TRBV4-1 with TRBJ1-2; a possible D gene is TRBD1 (6 bases). The CDR3 has 16 amino acids. Trimming left V 0 bases short and J 4 bases short, with 15 bases between. Germline V lookup: CDR1 MGHRA, CDR2 YSYEKL. CDR3 in DNA: TGCGCCAGCAGCCAAGATCAAGGCAGGGGACTCTATGGCTACACCTTC. This translates into CASSQDQGRGLYGYTF.

The CDR3 nucleotides are TGTGCCAGCAGCTTAGAGGGGCTCATGAACACTGAAGCTTTCTTT. It codes for CASSLEGLMNTEAFF. This chain uses TRBV7-2 with TRBJ1-1; D might be TRBD1 (5 bases). CDR1 SGHTA and CDR2 FQGNSA come from the germline V gene. CDR3 length: 15 amino acids. The V gene lost 1 base and the J gene lost 0 bases, with 9 bases spanning the gap.

This sequence joins TRBV10-3 and TRBJ2-7; 7 nucleotides align to TRBD1. This CDR3 comprises 15 residues. Losses at the gene ends were 11 bases for V and 3 bases for J; bases not matched to a gene: 16. Per germline, CDR1 ENHRY and CDR2 SYGVKD. This CDR3 is CAASKFRDRDYEQYF. The DNA for the CDR3 is TGTGCCGCTTCTAAATTCCGGGACAGAGACTACGAGCAGTACTTC.

CDR3 amino acids: CASSYAGSSYNEQFF. The CDR3 DNA is TGTGCCAGCAGTTACGCGGGTAGCTCCTACAATGAGCAGTTCTTC. The V and J genes are TRBV6-5 and TRBJ2-1, with D perhaps TRBD2 (5 bases). The V end lost 2 bases, the J end lost 0 bases, and 8 bases lay between the germline ends. Germline CDR1 reads MNHEY; CDR2 reads SVGAGI. The length of the CDR3 is 15 residues.

Only a few counts were recorded for this clone. This chain connects TRBV7-3 to TRBJ2-2; D unclear. The V gene lost 5 bases and the J gene lost 5 bases, with 9 bases spanning the gap. The germline CDR1 and CDR2 sequences are SGHTA and FQGTGA. This CDR3 comprises 13 residues. This chain's CDR3 is CASSQTRTGELFF. The CDR3 DNA reads TGTGCCAGCAGCCAGACGAGAACCGGGGAGCTGTTTTTT.

This chain links TRBV2 with TRBJ2-3, with TRBD2 matching over 7 bases. V lost 7 bases, J lost 0 bases, and 16 bases stayed unmatched. Germline V lookup: CDR1 SNHLY, CDR2 FYNNEI. The CDR3 runs 18 residues. CDR3 coding DNA: TGTGCCAGCACTCACCCCAAGGGGCGGGGACTAAGCACAGATACGCAGTATTTT. Residues: CASTHPKGRGLSTDTQYF.

The V call is TRBV28, the J call TRBJ2-5; 7 bases are a match to TRBD1. Losses at the gene ends were 4 bases for V and 6 bases for J; bases not matched to a gene: 14. Germline CDR1 reads MDHEN; CDR2 reads SYDVKM. This CDR3 has 16 residues. This CDR3 reads CASSSPGSRGQQTQYF. CDR3 coding DNA: TGTGCCAGCAGTTCGCCAGGGTCGAGGGGGCAACAGACCCAGTACTTC.

This chain joins TRBV9 and TRBJ2-3; 8 nucleotides align to TRBD2. The V segment lost 0 bases and the J segment 2 bases; nucleotides outside the gene matches: 5. CDR1 SGDLS and CDR2 YYNGEE come from the germline V gene. This CDR3 is 16 amino acids long. CDR3 protein: CASSVGAGVITDTQYF. The DNA for the CDR3 is TGTGCCAGCAGCGTAGGAGCGGGGGTTATCACAGATACGCAGTATTTT.

This rearrangement joins TRBV9 to TRBJ1-2; D is possibly TRBD1 (5 bases). Trimming removed 0 bases from V and 8 bases from J, with 11 bases in between. This CDR3 contains 13 residues. CDR1 is SGDLS, CDR2 YYNGEE, per germline. The CDR3, as DNA: TGTGCCAGCAGCGTAGGAGGGGCTAGCGGCTACACCTTC. This translates into CASSVGGASGYTF.

The chain combines TRBV10-3 with TRBJ2-5; 8 nucleotides match TRBD1. From germline, CDR1 is ENHRY and CDR2 SYGVKD. The CDR3 is 14 amino acids. The J segment lost 1 base and the V segment lost 2 bases, leaving 0 bases of the junction unmatched. CDR3 nucleotide sequence: TGTGCCATCAGTGAGGGACAGGGCCAAGAGACCCAGTACTTC. Its translation is CAISEGQGQETQYF.

The rearrangement joins TRBV6-6 to TRBJ2-7; D gene unclear. V lost 5 bases and J lost 0, with 14 bases in between. The V gene's germline CDR1 is MNHNY and CDR2 SVGAGI (reference sequence). The CDR3 consists of 15 residues. The CDR3 DNA sequence: TGTGCCAGCAGTGCCCCGGACCAACACTCCTACGAGCAGTACTTC. Encoded protein: CASSAPDQHSYEQYF.

The chain carries TRBV27 and TRBJ2-5; 10 bases fit TRBD2. Trimming removed 3 bases from V and 1 base from J; junction bases left unmatched: 11. The CDR3 consists of 18 residues. The germline gives CDR1 MNHEY, CDR2 SMNVEV (reference sequence). This CDR3 reads CASSFFSTGTSAQETQYF. DNA of the CDR3: TGTGCCAGCAGTTTTTTCAGCACCGGGACTAGCGCCCAAGAGACCCAGTACTTC.

This chain connects TRBV14 to TRBJ2-1; D gene unclear. Trimming left V 0 bases short and J 7 bases short, with 10 bases between. CDR1 and CDR2 from the germline V gene are SGHDN and FVKESK. This CDR3 region has 14 residues. The CDR3 region has the DNA TGTGCCAGCAGCCAAGAACTGGTAGGGAATGAGCAGTTCTTC. Translating it yields CASSQELVGNEQFF.

The V and J genes are TRBV7-9 and TRBJ2-5; D is ambiguous. V lost 7 bases and J 5 bases, leaving 8 bases between the germline ends. The germline V gene has CDR1 SEHNR and CDR2 FQNEAQ (reference sequence). The CDR3 has 11 residues. As DNA, the CDR3 is TGTGCCAGCACCCCGGGCGAGACCCAGTACTTC. This gives the protein CASTPGETQYF.

This rearrangement joins TRBV28 to TRBJ1-2, with a weak D call TRBD1 (5 bases). CDR1 and CDR2 (germline): MDHEN, SYDVKM. Trimming pared 7 bases from V and 3 bases from J, leaving 15 bases between. The CDR3 covers 14 residues. The CDR3 DNA sequence: TGTGCCAGCAAAGGAGCCGGGACGGACTATGGCTACACCTTC. It codes for CASKGAGTDYGYTF.

The V and J genes are TRBV13 and TRBJ2-2; TRBD2 agrees at 7 bases. This CDR3 region has 18 residues. Germline CDR1 reads PRHDT; CDR2 reads FYEKMQ (reference sequence). V dropped 5 bases and J dropped 1; count of bases not matched to a gene: 13. The CDR3, as DNA: TGTGCCAGCAGCGCCCGATGGGGACGGGGGGAGAACACCGGGGAGCTGTTTTTT. Translation: CASSARWGRGENTGELFF.

The chain carries TRBV9 and TRBJ2-7, with unresolved D. Germline lookup yields CDR1 SGDLS and CDR2 YYNGEE. V lost 0 bases to trimming and J lost 3 bases, with 10 bases between them. The CDR3 consists of 14 residues. CDR3 nucleotides: TGTGCCAGCAGCGTAGCGGCTAGTAACTACGAGCAGTACTTC. Protein: CASSVAASNYEQYF.

The chain uses TRBV6-5 and TRBJ2-7; the match to TRBD1 covers 8 bases. This CDR3 spans 15 amino acids. V dropped 6 bases and J dropped 3; count of bases not matched to a gene: 10. Germline loops: CDR1 MNHEY, CDR2 SVGAGI. CDR3 sequence reads: CASRGDRTPLYEQYF. For the CDR3, the DNA is TGTGCCAGCAGAGGGGACAGGACCCCTCTCTACGAGCAGTACTTC.

The chain combines TRBV9 with TRBJ2-4, with D perhaps matching TRBD1 or TRBD2 (5 bases each). Germline assignment: CDR1 SGDLS and CDR2 YYNGEE. The CDR3 runs 12 residues. Trimming removed 3 bases from V and 13 bases from J, with 14 bases in between. CDR3 nucleotide sequence: TGTGCCAGCAGCGGGGACGGAGGACTGCAGTACTTC. This sequence encodes CASSGDGGLQYF.

V is TRBV10-1 and J is TRBJ2-7; D is perhaps TRBD1 (6 bases). CDR1 and CDR2 (germline): WNHNN, SYGVQD (reference sequence). This CDR3 has 13 amino acids. Trimming left V 5 bases short and J 2 bases short, with 10 bases between. The CDR3 loop reads CASSQGQTYEQYF. The CDR3 DNA reads TGCGCCAGCAGTCAAGGACAGACCTACGAGCAGTACTTC.

This clone was detected only a few times. The chain carries TRBV28 and TRBJ1-2, with TRBD1 identical over 8 bases. CDR3 length: 11 amino acids. Germline V CDR1 and CDR2: MDHEN, SYDVKM. V lost 11 bases to trimming and J lost 8 bases; unmatched junction nucleotides: 7. This chain's CDR3 is CAGQGLGGYTF. DNA of the CDR3: TGTGCCGGACAGGGTTTGGGCGGCTACACCTTC.